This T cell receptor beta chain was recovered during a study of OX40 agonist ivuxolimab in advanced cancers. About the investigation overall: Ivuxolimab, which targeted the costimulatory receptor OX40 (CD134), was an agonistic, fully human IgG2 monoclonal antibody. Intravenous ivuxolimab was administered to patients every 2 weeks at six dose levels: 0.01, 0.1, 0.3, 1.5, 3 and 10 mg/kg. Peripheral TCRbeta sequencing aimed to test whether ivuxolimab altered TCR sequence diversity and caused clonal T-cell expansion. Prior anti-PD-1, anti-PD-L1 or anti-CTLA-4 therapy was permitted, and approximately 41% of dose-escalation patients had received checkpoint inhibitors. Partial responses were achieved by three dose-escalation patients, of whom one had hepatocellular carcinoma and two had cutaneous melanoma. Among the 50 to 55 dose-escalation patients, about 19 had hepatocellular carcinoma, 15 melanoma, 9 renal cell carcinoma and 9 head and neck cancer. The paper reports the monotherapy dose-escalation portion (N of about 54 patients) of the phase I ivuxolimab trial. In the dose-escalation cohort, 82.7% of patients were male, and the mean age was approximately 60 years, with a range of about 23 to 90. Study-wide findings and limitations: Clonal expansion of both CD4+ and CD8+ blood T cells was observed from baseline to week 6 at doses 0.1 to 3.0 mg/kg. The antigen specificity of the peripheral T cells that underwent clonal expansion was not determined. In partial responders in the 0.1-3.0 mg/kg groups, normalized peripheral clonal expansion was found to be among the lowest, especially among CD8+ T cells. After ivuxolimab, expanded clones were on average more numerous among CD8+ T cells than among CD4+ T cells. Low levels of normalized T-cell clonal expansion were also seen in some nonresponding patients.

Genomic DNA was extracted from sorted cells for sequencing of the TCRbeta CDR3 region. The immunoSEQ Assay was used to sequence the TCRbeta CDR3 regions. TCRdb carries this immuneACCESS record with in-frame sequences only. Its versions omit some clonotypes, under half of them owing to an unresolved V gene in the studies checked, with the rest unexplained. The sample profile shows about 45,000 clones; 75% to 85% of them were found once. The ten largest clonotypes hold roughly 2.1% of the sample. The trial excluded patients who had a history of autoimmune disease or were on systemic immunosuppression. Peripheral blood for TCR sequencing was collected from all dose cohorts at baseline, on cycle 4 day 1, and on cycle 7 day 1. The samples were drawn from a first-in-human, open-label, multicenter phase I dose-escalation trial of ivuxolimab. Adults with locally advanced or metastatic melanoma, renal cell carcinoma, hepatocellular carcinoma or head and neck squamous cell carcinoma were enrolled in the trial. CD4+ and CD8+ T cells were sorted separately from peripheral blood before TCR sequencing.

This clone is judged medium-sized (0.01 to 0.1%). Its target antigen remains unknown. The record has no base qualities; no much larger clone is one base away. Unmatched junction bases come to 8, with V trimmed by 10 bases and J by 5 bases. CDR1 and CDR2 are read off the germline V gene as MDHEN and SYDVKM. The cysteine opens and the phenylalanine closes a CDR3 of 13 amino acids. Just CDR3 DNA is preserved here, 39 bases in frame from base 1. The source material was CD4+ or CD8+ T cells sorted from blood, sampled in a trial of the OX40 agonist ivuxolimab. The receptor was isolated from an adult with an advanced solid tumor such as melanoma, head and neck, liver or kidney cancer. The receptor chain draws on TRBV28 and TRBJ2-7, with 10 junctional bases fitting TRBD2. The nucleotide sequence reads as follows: TGTGCCACCCGAGCGGGGGGGCCCCACGAGCAGTACTTC. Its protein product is CATRAGGPHEQYF.